The 22 T cell receptor beta chains listed next were all sequenced from one sample in a study of T-cell reconstitution after alpha-beta-depleted transplantation in children. A TCRbeta library incorporating unique molecular identifiers was prepared. TCRdb used MiXCR to reprocess the PCR reads, holding one entry per CDR3 protein. Among about 22,000 distinct CDR3 sequences listed, around 9.9% were seen once. Sequencing was performed on PBMCs from the stem cell graft donor, taken from the stem cell graft. Every receptor here comes from a human donor who donated a stem cell graft to a child with chronic granulomatous disease.

At least ten counts were recorded for this clonotype. The chain links TRBV5-1 to TRBJ2-7; 14 bases are a match to TRBD2. Looked up from germline, CDR1 is SGHRS and CDR2 is YFSETQ. J lost 3 bases, V lost 3 bases, and 11 bases had no gene match. There are 18 residues in the CDR3. CDR3 bases: TGCGCCAGCAGCTGGGGACTAGCGGGGGCCATAGGGGGCTACGAGCAGTACTTC. Translation: CASSWGLAGAIGGYEQYF.

The table lists this clonotype with a few counts. The chain recombines TRBV27 with TRBJ2-1, with TRBD2 matching 10 bases. Germline V CDR1 and CDR2: MNHEY, SMNVEV (reference sequence). CDR3 size: 17 residues. The V and J ends lost 2 bases and 6 bases, in that order; junction bases with no gene match: 10. The CDR3 loop reads CASSLVLPSGSSNEQFF. The CDR3 coding sequence is TGTGCCAGCAGTTTAGTCCTGCCTAGCGGGAGTAGCAATGAGCAGTTCTTC.

There are many counts of this clonotype. The rearrangement joins TRBV29-1 to TRBJ2-7; perhaps TRBD2 as D (5 bases). V lost 1 base and J lost 3, with 13 bases in between. This CDR3 is built from 14 residues. Germline lookup yields CDR1 SQVTM and CDR2 ANQGSEA. The CDR3 DNA is TGCAGCGTTGAAGTGGGAGCAGAGGTCTACGAGCAGTACTTC. It translates to CSVEVGAEVYEQYF.

The sample holds many counts of this clonotype. The genes are TRBV7-9 and TRBJ2-1, with TRBD2 as a possible D gene (5 bases). The CDR3 is 16 residues long. Germline lookup yields CDR1 SEHNR and CDR2 FQNEAQ (reference sequence). Trimming removed 4 bases at V and 2 bases at J, with 15 bases between. This CDR3 is CASSSGRTPAYNEQFF. CDR3 sequence (DNA): TGTGCCAGCAGCTCAGGCCGGACTCCCGCCTACAATGAGCAGTTCTTC.

This clonotype was seen ten or more times. J is TRBJ2-5 and V is TRBV25-1; 8 nucleotides agree with TRBD1. The J segment lost 3 bases and the V segment lost 2 bases, leaving 5 bases of the junction unmatched. Per the germline V gene, CDR1 is MGHDK and CDR2 is SYGVNS. The CDR3 contains 15 residues. This CDR3 is CASSEAPGGEETQYF. CDR3 nucleotides: TGTGCCAGCAGTGAAGCCCCAGGGGGCGAAGAGACCCAGTACTTC. Full variable domain (rest looked up from reference TRBV25-1 and TRBJ2-5): EADIYQTPRYLVIGTGKKITLECSQTMGHDKMYWYQQDPGMELHLIHYSYGVNSTEKGDLSSESTVSRIRTEHFPLTLESARPSHTSQYLCASSEAPGGEETQYFGPGTRLLVL.

This clonotype was seen more than once but under ten times. V and J are TRBV4-2 and TRBJ2-3; 9 positions match TRBD2. This CDR3 has 19 residues. J lost 0 bases, V lost 1 base, and 11 bases had no gene match. Per germline, CDR1 LGHNA and CDR2 YNFKEQ. The CDR3 coding sequence is TGTGCCAGCAGCCAAGTCCTTCAAGCGGGGGGTATCAGCACAGATACGCAGTATTTT. It specifies CASSQVLQAGGISTDTQYF.

This clonotype was counted many times. The chain recombines TRBV20-1 with TRBJ1-5, with D possibly matching TRBD1 (6 bases). From germline, CDR1 is DFQATT and CDR2 SNEGSKA (reference sequence). V was pared by 6 bases and J by 3 bases, with 18 bases between. The CDR3 length is 15 residues. CDR3 sequence reads: CSAPGGGGDNQPQHF. CDR3 in DNA: TGCAGTGCCCCTGGTGGGGGGGGCGACAATCAGCCCCAGCATTTT.

This clonotype was found many times. The chain has TRBV27 and TRBJ1-2; 7 nucleotides agree with TRBD1. J was trimmed by 6 bases and V by 4 bases; bases with no gene match: 8. The CDR3 is 14 residues long. The germline V gene encodes CDR1 MNHEY and CDR2 SMNVEV (reference sequence). This CDR3 is CASSSNIGGDGYTF. The CDR3 bases are TGTGCCAGCAGTTCCAACATAGGGGGCGATGGCTACACCTTC.

There are many counts of this clonotype. The genes are TRBV4-1 and TRBJ2-1, with TRBD2 identical over 8 bases. The CDR3 is 16 amino acids. Germline trimming cut 1 base from V and 1 base from J; bases unmatched to any gene: 3. Per the germline V gene, CDR1 is MGHRA and CDR2 is YSYEKL. This CDR3 is CASSQAGGLSYNEQFF. The CDR3 coding sequence is TGCGCCAGCAGCCAAGCGGGGGGGCTTTCCTACAATGAGCAGTTCTTC.

V is TRBV28 and J is TRBJ2-5, with 9 positions matching TRBD1. Trimming took 5 bases from V and 13 from J; bases not matched to a gene: 17. The V gene's germline CDR1 is MDHEN and CDR2 SYDVKM. The CDR3 has 15 amino acids. The CDR3 DNA follows: TGTGCCAGCAGTCGGGGGACAGGGAGTTTCCCAGAGACGTACTTC. This translates into CASSRGTGSFPETYF.

Concerning this clonotype: Given a much more abundant clone one base away, this may be a read error. V gene TRBV6-2 or TRBV6-3 combines with J gene TRBJ2-1; D gene uncertain. The length of the CDR3 is 13 residues. From germline, CDR1 is MNHEY and CDR2 SVGEGT. V was clipped by 5 bases and J by 4 bases, with 9 bases between them. The chain's CDR3 is CASSHGGYNEQFF. The CDR3, as DNA: TGTGCCAGCAGTCACGGTGGGTACAATGAGCAGTTCTTC.

The table lists this clonotype with many counts. The rearrangement joins TRBV3-1 to TRBJ2-5, with 11 bases fitting TRBD2. The CDR3 consists of 18 residues. Germline CDR1 is LGHDT and CDR2 is YNNKEL (reference sequence). V gave up 6 bases and J gave up 5 bases; unmatched junction bases: 17. The CDR3 is CASSFGGIAGGLWETQYF. The DNA for the CDR3 is TGTGCCAGCAGTTTTGGGGGAATAGCGGGGGGGTTGTGGGAGACCCAGTACTTC.

This clonotype occurred many times. The DNA for the CDR3 is TGCAGCGTTGAATGGGAGACCCAGTACTTC. Translation: CSVEWETQYF. This chain joins TRBV29-1 and TRBJ2-5, with D uncertain. This CDR3 has 10 residues. V lost 2 bases and J lost 5, with 3 bases in between. Germline CDR1 is SQVTM and CDR2 is ANQGSEA.

This clonotype was recorded at least ten times. The chain is built from TRBV27 and TRBJ2-1, with a possible D match to TRBD2 (6 bases). The CDR3 length is 15 residues. The germline gives CDR1 MNHEY, CDR2 SMNVEV (reference sequence). Trimming pared 2 bases from V and 9 bases from J, leaving 17 bases between. The CDR3 nucleotides are TGTGCCAGCAGTTTAAGACTAGGGGTACGAGGTGAGCAGTTCTTC. Protein sequence: CASSLRLGVRGEQFF.

The CDR3 spells CSVEEGLYEQYF. CDR3 DNA: TGCAGCGTTGAGGAGGGACTCTACGAGCAGTACTTC. This rearrangement joins TRBV29-1 to TRBJ2-7; possible D gene TRBD2, 6 bases. Trimming took off 3 bases at V and 3 bases at J, with 9 bases between the two ends. Germline lookup yields CDR1 SQVTM and CDR2 ANQGSEA. CDR3 length: 12 amino acids.

As concerns this clonotype: A much larger clone sits a single nucleotide away, making a read error possible. The chain joins TRBV7-6 to TRBJ1-1, with D perhaps matching TRBD1 (5 bases). CDR3 length equals 14 residues. The germline CDR1 and CDR2 sequences are SGHVS and FNYEAQ. Trimming took 1 base from V and 1 from J, leaving 7 bases between them. CDR3 nucleotide sequence: TGTGCCAGCAGCTTAGGGACAACGAACACTGAAGCTTTCTTT. Translation: CASSLGTTNTEAFF.

This clonotype appeared many times. This chain joins TRBV2 and TRBJ2-1; perhaps TRBD2 as D (5 bases). Trimming pared 4 bases from V and 0 bases from J, leaving 10 bases between. The V gene's germline CDR1 is SNHLY and CDR2 FYNNEI. This CDR3 has 15 amino acids. The CDR3: CASSVPGSSYNEQFF. The CDR3 DNA follows: TGTGCCAGCAGTGTTCCGGGGAGCTCCTACAATGAGCAGTTCTTC.

This clonotype has ten or more counts. The genes are TRBV7-2 and TRBJ2-5; 8 bases map to TRBD2. This CDR3 comprises 14 residues. Germline V lookup: CDR1 SGHTA, CDR2 FQGNSA. The V segment lost 4 bases and the J segment 2 bases; nucleotides outside the gene matches: 3. The chain's CDR3 is CASSYGLAQETQYF. The CDR3 nucleotides read TGTGCCAGCAGCTACGGACTAGCACAAGAGACCCAGTACTTC.

This clonotype was seen repeatedly, ten times or more. The genes are TRBV20-1 and TRBJ1-5; a weak D match, TRBD1 (5 bases). The germline V gene encodes CDR1 DFQATT and CDR2 SNEGSKA (reference sequence). The CDR3 has 16 residues. V was trimmed by 1 base and J by 2 bases, leaving 15 bases between them. CDR3 region: CSARGSNGARNQPQHF. CDR3 in DNA: TGCAGTGCTAGAGGGAGTAACGGGGCCCGCAATCAGCCCCAGCATTTT.

This clonotype occurred many times. The CDR3 nucleotides read TGTGCCACCAGCAGAGGGAACAGGGCTCCCTACGAGCAGTACTTC. Encoded protein: CATSRGNRAPYEQYF. The chain combines TRBV15 with TRBJ2-7, with a tentative D call TRBD1 (6 bases). Deletions cut 1 base from V and 2 bases from J, with 12 bases between. The germline CDR1 and CDR2 sequences are LNHNV and YYDKDF (reference sequence). The length of the CDR3 is 15 residues. The full variable domain, completed using reference TRBV15 and TRBJ2-7, is DAMVIQNPRYQVTQFGKPVTLSCSQTLNHNVMYWYQQKSSQAPKLLFHYYDKDFNNEADTPDNFQSRRPNTSFCFLDIRSPGLGDTAMYLCATSRGNRAPYEQYFGPGTRLTVT.

Note on this clonotype: No conserved phenylalanine or tryptophan ends this CDR3, so it is likely a read error. The chain carries TRBV12-3 or TRBV12-4 and TRBJ1-5; weak D call: TRBD1 (5 bases). The CDR3 is made up of 15 amino acids. The germline V and J ends were trimmed by 5 bases and 6 bases, with 17 bases remaining between them. DNA for the CDR3: TGTGCCAGCAGTAACGGAGAGGGACGAAGTCAGCCCCAGCATTTG. It is translated as CASSNGEGRSQPQHL.

This chain connects TRBV7-2 to TRBJ2-1; 13 bases are shared with TRBD2. V trimming: 2 bases; J trimming: 7 bases; junction bases outside the gene matches: 11. Germline V gene data show CDR1 as SGHTA and CDR2 as FQGNSA. CDR3 size: 18 residues. The CDR3 sequence: CASSLLAPLAGGRNEQFF. The CDR3 DNA reads as TGTGCCAGCAGCTTATTAGCCCCACTAGCGGGAGGGCGAAATGAGCAGTTCTTC.